This T cell receptor beta chain was retrieved from a study of control samples from healthy donors and cancer patients. V shed 6 bases and J 7 bases; nucleotides not matched to a gene: 8. Germline CDR1 and CDR2: MGHRA and YSYEKL. This CDR3 comprises 14 residues. The assay was immunoSEQ multiplex PCR, and TCRdb's table has in-frame clones only and misses some. The sample lists around 81,000 clones, just over 90% occurring once. V usage is TRBV4-1 and J usage is TRBJ1-2; 10 bases are a match to TRBD1. The clonotype was recovered from a young woman in good health. Sequenced material: blood. In DNA, the CDR3 is TGCGCCAGCAGGCAGACAGGGGGCAGAGGTGGCTACACCTTC. Protein sequence: CASRQTGGRGGYTF.